What follows are 19 T cell receptor beta chains derived from one specimen sequenced in a study of shared clonotypes between healthy human individuals. The table came from immunoSEQ multiplex PCR; TCRdb's copy has only in-frame clones and leaves some out. This sample has over 2,000,000 clones, with roughly 93% found just once. Naivety among CD8 cells was defined by CD45RO negativity and positive CCR7 selection, thereby excluding terminally differentiated effector memory CD45RA+ cells. The sequenced sample consisted of naive CD8+ T cells from PBMCs. All receptors derive from a man between 18 and 35 years old in good health. Some clones in this sample may be carry-over from other donors' samples.

The V gene is TRBV28, the J gene TRBJ2-3; 8 nucleotides line up with TRBD1. The CDR3 extends over 16 amino acids. Germline V CDR1 and CDR2: MDHEN, SYDVKM. V shed 6 bases, J shed 1 base, and the junction held 9 bases outside the gene matches. The CDR3 protein is CASSQPGQERTDTQYF. The CDR3 coding sequence is TGTGCCAGCAGCCAACCGGGACAGGAGCGCACAGATACGCAGTATTTT.

The count of this clone is one. The chain carries TRBV4-1 and TRBJ2-3; no clear D. The CDR3 is made up of 12 amino acids. V was shortened by 4 bases and J by 5 bases, with 7 bases between the two germline ends. Germline V gene data show CDR1 as MGHRA and CDR2 as YSYEKL. CDR3 coding DNA: TGCGCCAGCAGCCCCGGTGGAGATACGCAGTATTTT. This sequence encodes CASSPGGDTQYF.

The genes are TRBV27 and TRBJ2-5, with D perhaps matching TRBD2 (6 bases). V was pared by 0 bases and J by 0 bases, with 11 bases between. The CDR3 length is 16 residues. Germline V gene lookup returns CDR1 MNHEY and CDR2 SMNVEV (reference sequence). The CDR3 protein is CASSLSVGDYQETQYF. CDR3 DNA sequence: TGTGCCAGCAGTTTATCCGTCGGGGACTACCAAGAGACCCAGTACTTC.

Remarks on this clone: Other DNA sequences in the sample encode the same CDR3. The rearrangement uses TRBV28 and TRBJ1-5; TRBD1 agrees at 9 bases. After removal of 1 base from V and 6 bases from J, the junction contained 4 bases not matched to a gene. This CDR3 has 15 residues. In germline, CDR1 is MDHEN, CDR2 SYDVKM. The CDR3 DNA is TGTGCCAGCAGTTTATCGGGACAGGGCGGTCAGCCCCAGCATTTT. Its protein is CASSLSGQGGQPQHF.

This clone showed up just once. The sample contains more than one DNA sequence encoding this CDR3. The chain joins TRBV28 to TRBJ1-5; no definite D call. V dropped 2 bases and J dropped 7 bases, with 9 bases sitting between them. The CDR3 is 13 amino acids. Germline V gene lookup returns CDR1 MDHEN and CDR2 SYDVKM. The CDR3 sequence is CASSLLGGQPQHF. CDR3 coding DNA: TGTGCCAGCAGTTTACTAGGCGGACAGCCCCAGCATTTT.

CDR3 in DNA: TGTGCCAGCAGCCATAGGGCTGAAGCTTTCTTT. This sequence encodes CASSHRAEAFF. The rearrangement links TRBV6-5 to TRBJ1-1; D is undetermined. V lost 6 bases and J 6 bases, leaving 8 bases between the germline ends. The CDR3 runs 11 residues. CDR1 is MNHEY, CDR2 SVGAGI, per germline.

The CDR3 nucleotides read TGTGCCAGCAGCTTACCCAGGGGAGGCGACACCATATATTTT. Protein: CASSLPRGGDTIYF. The genes are TRBV7-9 and TRBJ1-3, with a tentative D call TRBD1 (6 bases). Germline lookup yields CDR1 SEHNR and CDR2 FQNEAQ (reference sequence). V was clipped by 2 bases and J by 8 bases, with 13 bases between them. The CDR3 consists of 14 residues.

V gene TRBV29-1 combines with J gene TRBJ2-1; 10 nucleotides agree with TRBD1. The CDR3 length is 10 residues. V was pared by 4 bases and J by 14 bases, with 2 bases of the junction left unmatched. The germline CDR1 and CDR2 sequences are SQVTM and ANQGSEA. The CDR3 DNA reads TGCAGCGTTGGGGACAGGGGTGAGTTCTTC. Translated, it gives CSVGDRGEFF.

The V call is TRBV7-9, the J call TRBJ1-6; a possible D gene is TRBD1 (6 bases). CDR1 is SEHNR, CDR2 FQNEAQ, per germline (reference sequence). V shed 3 bases and J shed 10 bases, with 16 bases lying between them. CDR3 length equals 15 residues. The CDR3 is CASSLGHAGLSPLHF. The CDR3 bases are TGTGCCAGCAGCTTGGGACACGCCGGGCTATCACCCCTCCACTTT. The variable domain in full, with the rest retrieved from reference TRBV7-9 and TRBJ1-6, is DTGVSQNPRHKITKRGQNVTFRCDPISEHNRLYWYRQTLGQGPEFLTYFQNEAQLEKSRLLSDRFSAERPKGSFSTLEIQRTEQGDSAMYLCASSLGHAGLSPLHFGNGTRLTVT.

The J gene is TRBJ1-5, the V gene TRBV6-1; D ambiguous. The germline V gene encodes CDR1 MNHNS and CDR2 SASEGT. This CDR3 comprises 15 residues. V was cut by 4 bases and J by 2 bases, with 12 bases left in between. CDR3 DNA: TGTGCCAGCAGTGGGTTCTCCGGACGCAATCAGCCCCAGCATTTT. Its protein is CASSGFSGRNQPQHF.

The chain carries TRBV28 and TRBJ2-1; 9 positions agree with TRBD2. J gave up 2 bases and V 1 base, and 6 bases lay outside the gene matches. The CDR3 covers 17 residues. CDR1 and CDR2 (germline): MDHEN, SYDVKM. The CDR3: CASSLSFEREAYNEQFF. In DNA, the CDR3 is TGTGCCAGCAGTTTATCGTTCGAGCGGGAGGCCTACAATGAGCAGTTCTTC.

This clone was seen only once. The CDR3 DNA is TGTGCCAGCACCCAGGAGGGGGGGGATGAAAAACTGTTTTTT. Its protein is CASTQEGGDEKLFF. The chain joins TRBV28 to TRBJ1-4, with D maybe TRBD1 (6 bases). CDR3 length: 14 amino acids. Deletions cut 7 bases from V and 6 bases from J, with 15 bases between. CDR1 is MDHEN, CDR2 SYDVKM, per germline.

J is TRBJ2-5 and V is TRBV6-6; 10 bases agree with TRBD1. CDR1 and CDR2 (germline): MNHNY, SVGAGI (reference sequence). The CDR3 has 15 residues. The J segment lost 5 bases and the V segment lost 6 bases, leaving 9 bases of the junction unmatched. The CDR3 spells CASSPPTGGGETQYF. DNA for the CDR3: TGTGCCAGCAGCCCGCCGACAGGGGGCGGGGAGACCCAGTACTTC.

The gene calls are TRBV27 and TRBJ1-1; no definite D call. The CDR3 spans 12 residues. V shed 6 bases and J shed 6 bases, with 11 bases lying between them. CDR1 is MNHEY, CDR2 SMNVEV, per germline (reference sequence). The CDR3 sequence: CASSPIGAEAFF. As DNA, the CDR3 is TGTGCCAGCAGCCCTATCGGGGCTGAAGCTTTCTTT.

The V and J genes are TRBV6-6 and TRBJ1-2; a possible D gene is TRBD1 (5 bases). The CDR3 covers 14 residues. From germline, CDR1 is MNHNY and CDR2 SVGAGI (reference sequence). Deletions cut 6 bases from V and 2 bases from J, with 13 bases between. CDR3 loop: CASSSGGLNYGYTF. CDR3 nucleotide sequence: TGTGCCAGCAGCTCGGGGGGACTGAACTATGGCTACACCTTC.

The rearrangement uses TRBV7-6 and TRBJ2-1; the match to TRBD2 covers 14 bases. CDR3 length: 15 amino acids. V lost 5 bases and J lost 9; bases outside the gene matches: 6. Per germline, CDR1 SGHVS and CDR2 FNYEAQ. The CDR3 DNA reads TGTGCCAGCAGCCCAGAGGGACTAGCGGGAGTTGAGCAGTTCTTC. Its translation is CASSPEGLAGVEQFF. The entire variable domain, with the rest obtained from reference TRBV7-6 and TRBJ2-1, is as follows: GAGVSQSPRYKVTKRGQDVALRCDPISGHVSLYWYRQALGQGPEFLTYFNYEAQQDKSGLPNDRFSAERPEGSISTLTIQRTEQRDSAMYRCASSPEGLAGVEQFFGPGTRLTVL.

The CDR3 spells CASSLGLAGGARHEQYF. Here the CDR3 DNA reads TGTGCCAGCAGTTTGGGACTAGCGGGAGGGGCCCGCCACGAGCAGTACTTC. The chain combines TRBV27 with TRBJ2-7; 16 bases fit TRBD2. V lost 3 bases to trimming and J lost 5 bases; unmatched junction nucleotides: 7. CDR1 and CDR2 (germline): MNHEY, SMNVEV (reference sequence). The CDR3 length is 17 residues.

This chain links TRBV9 with TRBJ2-3; D possibly matches TRBD1 or TRBD2 (6 bases each). Looked up from germline, CDR1 is SGDLS and CDR2 is YYNGEE. The CDR3 spans 17 residues. Trimming stripped 4 bases from V and 1 base from J, with 19 bases between. Here the CDR3 reads CASSPWGAALRTDTQYF. The CDR3 region has the DNA TGTGCCAGCAGCCCATGGGGGGCAGCATTACGCACAGATACGCAGTATTTT.

The chain has TRBV19 and TRBJ1-3; D call uncertain. CDR3 length equals 15 residues. Germline V lookup: CDR1 LNHDA, CDR2 SQIVND (reference sequence). V shed 3 bases and J shed 0 bases, with 9 bases lying between them. CDR3 protein: CASSMRRSSGNTIYF. The CDR3 nucleotides read TGTGCCAGTAGTATGCGACGGTCCTCTGGAAACACCATATATTTT. Based on the CDR3 plus reference TRBV19 and TRBJ1-3, the full variable domain is DGGITQSPKYLFRKEGQNVTLSCEQNLNHDAMYWYRQDPGQGLRLIYYSQIVNDFQKGDIAEGYSVSREKKESFPLTVTSAQKNPTAFYLCASSMRRSSGNTIYFGEGSWLTVV.